These T cell receptor beta chains were read from a single sample in a study of blood T cell repertoires in COVID-19. Here immunoSEQ multiplex PCR was the method, and the copy in TCRdb shows in-frame clones only, minus some. The sample yields under 350,000 clones, around 89% seen once. Sequenced input: peripheral blood. Source of these receptors: a man aged 40-49 years with acute or convalescent COVID-19. CDR3s include the opening cysteine and the closing phenylalanine or tryptophan. A D gene is named only where the DNA matches it firmly. Size is omitted from some rows. Given values are once, few, many or a class for expanded clones.

j_gene	v_gene	d_gene	len	abundance	CDR3nt	CDR3aa
TRBJ2-3	TRBV2	.	11	.	TGTGCCAGCCTGAAGGACTATACGCAGTATTTT	CASLKDYTQYF
TRBJ2-5	TRBV12-3/TRBV12-4	.	13	once	TGTGCCAGCAGTTTCCCCGGGACTCAGACCCAGTACTTC	CASSFPGTQTQYF
TRBJ1-1	TRBV19	TRBD1	13	.	TGTGCCAGTAGGGACAGGGTTGGTACTGAAGCTTTCTTT	CASRDRVGTEAFF
TRBJ2-1	TRBV5-1	.	15	.	TGCGCCAGCAGCCAAAAGACTAGTTCCTACAATGAGCAGTTCTTC	CASSQKTSSYNEQFF
TRBJ2-1	TRBV7-3	TRBD2	15	.	TGTGCCAGCAGCTTAATGGCGGGGGCCTACAATGAGCAGTTCTTC	CASSLMAGAYNEQFF
TRBJ2-7	TRBV30	TRBD2	16	.	TGTGCCTGGAGTGTAAAACCGGGCGGGGGGTCCTACGAGCAGTACTTC	CAWSVKPGGGSYEQYF
TRBJ1-1	TRBV10-3	.	13	once	TGTGCCATCAGCCCTACAGGTAGTTCTGAAGCTTTCTTT	CAISPTGSSEAFF
TRBJ2-2	TRBV7-9	TRBD2	14	.	TGTGCCAGCAGCTGGGAGGGGAACACCGGGGAGCTGTTTTTT	CASSWEGNTGELFF
TRBJ2-1	TRBV6-1	.	15	.	TGTGCCAGCAGTGAAGGGGCGGGCTCTCTATATGAGCAGTTCTTC	CASSEGAGSLYEQFF
TRBJ1-6	TRBV7-2	TRBD1	16	.	TGTGCCAGCAGCCTCGGCCGCACAGGGGGCAATTCACCCCTCCACTTT	CASSLGRTGGNSPLHF
TRBJ2-1	TRBV2	TRBD2	15	.	TGTGCCACCAACCGAGAGGCGGGGGGAGAAGGTGAGCAGTTCTTC	CATNREAGGEGEQFF
TRBJ2-3	TRBV5-6	.	15	.	TGTGCCAGCAGCTTGGCCACTACAGGGACAGATACGCAGTATTTT	CASSLATTGTDTQYF
TRBJ2-7	TRBV5-1	TRBD1	14	few	TGCGCCAGCAGCTTAGGGACAGCTTACTACGAGCAGTACTTC	CASSLGTAYYEQYF
TRBJ1-2	TRBV11-1	TRBD1	13	.	TGTGCCAGCAGCGGGGACAGGCTTCGTGGCTACACCTTC	CASSGDRLRGYTF
TRBJ1-2	TRBV12-3/TRBV12-4	TRBD1	13	.	TGTGCCAGCAGTTTACAGGGGGCGGGCGGCTACACCTTC	CASSLQGAGGYTF
TRBJ1-4	TRBV15	.	17	once	TGTGCCACCAGCAGAGATAGAATTGCTGGCGGAAATGAAAAACTGTTTTTT	CATSRDRIAGGNEKLFF
TRBJ1-4	TRBV30	.	14	once	TGTGCCTGGAGGAGGGACCCGGGAGCCTTAAAACTGTTTTTT	CAWRRDPGALKLFF
TRBJ1-1	TRBV6-1	TRBD1	13	.	TGTGCCAGCAGTGAACAGGGGGTCACTGAAGCTTTCTTT	CASSEQGVTEAFF
TRBJ2-1	TRBV5-5	TRBD1	17	.	TGTGCCAGCAGCTTGGAAAGGGCGACAGGGGGCTGGGGTGAGCAGTTCTTC	CASSLERATGGWGEQFF
TRBJ1-4	TRBV12-5	.	13	.	TGTGCTAGTGGTTTGGGTCCTCCCGAAAAACTGTTTTTT	CASGLGPPEKLFF
TRBJ2-7	TRBV28	TRBD1	12	.	TGTGCCAGCACAGGGGGCAAGGACGAGCAGTACTTC	CASTGGKDEQYF
TRBJ2-3	TRBV2	.	15	few	TGTGCCAGCAGTGCCCCGTTAATTCTGAGAGATACGCAGTATTTT	CASSAPLILRDTQYF
TRBJ1-2	TRBV3-1/TRBV3-2	.	14	.	TGTGCCAGCAGCCAGAGTCCAGGGAGGCATGGCTACACCTTC	CASSQSPGRHGYTF
TRBJ2-7	TRBV6-5	.	13	.	TGTGCCGTTGGGAAGACAGGAGCCTACGAGCAGTACTTC	CAVGKTGAYEQYF
TRBJ2-6	TRBV11-2	TRBD1	17	.	TGTGCCAGCAGCCCCCGGACAGGGCCAGCTGGGGCCAACGTCCTGACTTTC	CASSPRTGPAGANVLTF
TRBJ2-1	TRBV7-2	.	15	.	TGTGCCAGCAGCGAAGGGTGGACTGGGGACAATGAGCAGTTCTTC	CASSEGWTGDNEQFF
TRBJ1-4	TRBV27	TRBD1	16	.	TGTGCCAGCAGTCGACAGGGGATCCCAACTAATGAAAAACTGTTTTTT	CASSRQGIPTNEKLFF
TRBJ1-2	TRBV14	.	16	once	TGTGCCAGCAGCCAAGATCCCGGGATCAGTCTCTATGGCTACACCTTC	CASSQDPGISLYGYTF
TRBJ2-1	TRBV19	TRBD2	16	.	TGTGCCAGTAGTGGGGGACTAGCGGGGGTTTACAATGAGCAGTTCTTC	CASSGGLAGVYNEQFF
TRBJ2-1	TRBV30	TRBD1	17	.	TGTGCCTGGGCTCCGTATACCGGGACAGGGGTGCACAATGAGCAGTTCTTC	CAWAPYTGTGVHNEQFF
TRBJ1-2	TRBV5-1	TRBD1	14	.	TGCGCCAGCAGCCCTGGGACAGGGGACTATGGCTACACCTTC	CASSPGTGDYGYTF